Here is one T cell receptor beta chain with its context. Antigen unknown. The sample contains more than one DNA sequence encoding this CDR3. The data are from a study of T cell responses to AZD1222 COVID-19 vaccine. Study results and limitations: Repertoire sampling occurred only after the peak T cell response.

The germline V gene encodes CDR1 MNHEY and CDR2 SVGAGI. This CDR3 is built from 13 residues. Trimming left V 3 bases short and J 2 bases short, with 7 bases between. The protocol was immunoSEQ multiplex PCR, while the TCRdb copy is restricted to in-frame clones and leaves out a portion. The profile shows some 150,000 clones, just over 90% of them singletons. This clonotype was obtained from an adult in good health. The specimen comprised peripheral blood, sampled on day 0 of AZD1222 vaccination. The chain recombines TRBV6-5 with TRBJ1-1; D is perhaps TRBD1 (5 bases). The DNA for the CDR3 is TGTGCCAGCAGTTATGGGGGAAACACTGAAGCTTTCTTT. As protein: CASSYGGNTEAFF.